The 23 T cell receptor beta chains below were found in one sample sequenced in a study of cytomegalovirus exposure and HLA in healthy donors. Primers included in the PCR were 60 Vbeta and 13 Jbeta primers. The method was immunoSEQ multiplex PCR; TCRdb's version includes in-frame clones alone and lacks a portion of them. In the table there are over 150,000 clones, around 80% of which are singletons. Specimen: PBMCs. These receptors were collected from a woman aged 30 to 39 in good health and CMV-seropositive.

The chain couples TRBV7-9 to TRBJ2-7, with D possibly matching TRBD1 (5 bases). Deletions cut 5 bases from V and 2 bases from J, with 19 bases between. The CDR3 spans 16 residues. Germline loops: CDR1 SEHNR, CDR2 FQNEAQ (reference sequence). DNA of the CDR3: TGTGCCAGCAGCCTTTACTTGTGGGGCAGCACCTACGAGCAGTACTTC. Translating it yields CASSLYLWGSTYEQYF.

Concerning this clone: A much larger clone differs from this one at a single base, so this may be a read error. The rearrangement joins TRBV6-5 to TRBJ2-2; the D is unclear. V dropped 0 bases and J dropped 1 base, with 6 bases sitting between them. The CDR3 sequence is 15 residues long. In germline, CDR1 is MNHEY, CDR2 SVGAGI. CDR3 amino acids: CASSYSRQNTGELFF. Here the CDR3 DNA reads TGTGCCAGCAGTTACTCGAGGCAGAACACCGGGGAGCTGTTTTTT.

The V gene is TRBV7-3, the J gene TRBJ1-1; 7 bases are shared with TRBD1. V dropped 4 bases and J dropped 4; count of bases not matched to a gene: 3. The CDR3 is 13 amino acids. Germline-derived CDR1 and CDR2 are SGHTA and FQGTGA. The chain's CDR3 is CASSWDSGTEAFF. CDR3 bases: TGTGCCAGCAGCTGGGACAGCGGCACTGAAGCTTTCTTT.

The rearrangement links TRBV28 to TRBJ2-1; 7 nucleotides line up with TRBD1. J was trimmed by 4 bases and V by 2 bases; bases with no gene match: 14. Germline V lookup: CDR1 MDHEN, CDR2 SYDVKM. This CDR3 spans 18 amino acids. The CDR3 DNA reads TGTGCCAGCAGTTTAGATGATAGGGGGCCTAAGCCATACAATGAGCAGTTCTTC. It encodes CASSLDDRGPKPYNEQFF.

The chain combines TRBV7-9 with TRBJ1-3; tentative D call: TRBD1 (6 bases). This CDR3 is 15 amino acids long. Germline values: CDR1 SEHNR, CDR2 FQNEAQ (reference sequence). The ends were cut back, 6 bases at V and 0 bases at J, with 12 bases in the middle. The CDR3 bases are TGTGCCAGCAGTTTCGCAGGGGCCTCTGGAAACACCATATATTTT. Protein sequence: CASSFAGASGNTIYF.

The rearrangement uses TRBV21-1 and TRBJ2-7; the table's D call of TRBD1 was not tested on the DNA. TRBV21-1 is reported as a pseudogene. CDR3 length: 13 residues. The CDR3 coding sequence is TGTGCCAGCAGCGGGACAGGAACTTACGAGCAGTACTTC. Amino acids: CASSGTGTYEQYF.

The chain recombines TRBV4-3 with TRBJ2-3, with D tentatively TRBD1 (5 bases). Trimming removed 0 bases from V and 4 bases from J, with 11 bases in between. The CDR3 runs to 15 residues. Germline CDR1 and CDR2: LGHNA and YSLEER. CDR3: CASSQDPYRPDTQYF. In nucleotides, the CDR3 is TGCGCCAGCAGCCAAGATCCTTACAGGCCAGATACGCAGTATTTT.

The chain carries TRBV7-9 and TRBJ1-1, with no clear D. The V end lost 4 bases, the J end lost 3 bases, and 12 bases lay between the germline ends. The CDR3 runs 14 residues. Looked up from germline, CDR1 is SEHNR and CDR2 is FQNEAQ (reference sequence). CDR3 sequence reads: CASSSEPFDTEAFF. CDR3 DNA: TGTGCCAGCAGCTCCGAGCCCTTCGACACTGAAGCTTTCTTT. Full variable domain (outside the CDR3, taken from reference TRBV7-9 and TRBJ1-1): DTGVSQNPRHKITKRGQNVTFRCDPISEHNRLYWYRQTLGQGPEFLTYFQNEAQLEKSRLLSDRFSAERPKGSFSTLEIQRTEQGDSAMYLCASSSEPFDTEAFFGQGTRLTVV.

In its sample, this clone was seen a few times. The chain couples TRBV7-2 to TRBJ1-6; D remains unclear. The V gene's germline CDR1 is SGHTA and CDR2 FQGNSA. The CDR3 spans 12 residues. Trimming removed 1 base at V and 10 bases at J, with 5 bases between. CDR3 coding DNA: TGTGCCAGCAGCTTAGATCTATCACCCCTCCACTTT. This translates into CASSLDLSPLHF. Using reference TRBV7-2 and TRBJ1-6 for the parts outside the CDR3, the full variable domain is GAGVSQSPSNKVTEKGKDVELRCDPISGHTALYWYRQSLGQGLEFLIYFQGNSAPDKSGLPSDRFSAERTGGSVSTLTIQRTQQEDSAVYLCASSLDLSPLHFGNGTRLTVT.

This clone was seen just once. This chain connects TRBV4-1 to TRBJ1-4; a possible D gene is TRBD1 (5 bases). The CDR3 is made up of 13 amino acids. Trimming removed 2 bases at V and 6 bases at J, with 7 bases between. The germline gives CDR1 MGHRA, CDR2 YSYEKL. The CDR3 spells CASSQQGDEKLFF. As DNA, the CDR3 is TGCGCCAGCAGCCAACAGGGTGATGAAAAACTGTTTTTT.

This clone was seen a single time. The chain links TRBV5-5 to TRBJ1-3, with 8 bases lining up with TRBD1. The CDR3 is 16 amino acids. Germline V CDR1 and CDR2: SGHKS, YYEKEE (reference sequence). Trimming cost V 1 base and J 8 bases; bases outside gene matches: 11. CDR3 region: CASSLKEDRAPDTIYF. The CDR3 DNA reads TGTGCCAGCAGCTTGAAGGAGGACAGGGCCCCGGACACCATATATTTT. Based on the CDR3 plus reference TRBV5-5 and TRBJ1-3, the full variable domain is DAGVTQSPTHLIKTRGQQVTLRCSPISGHKSVSWYQQVLGQGPQFIFQYYEKEERGRGNFPDRFSARQFPNYSSELNVNALLLGDSALYLCASSLKEDRAPDTIYFGEGSWLTVV.

The V gene is TRBV4-2, the J gene TRBJ1-2, with a possible D match to TRBD1 (6 bases). The germline V gene encodes CDR1 LGHNA and CDR2 YNFKEQ. This CDR3 spans 14 amino acids. V was cut by 1 base and J by 5 bases, with 11 bases left in between. The CDR3 region is CASSQGRQGYGYTF. Written as DNA, the CDR3 is TGTGCCAGCAGCCAAGGTCGGCAGGGGTATGGCTACACCTTC.

In its sample, this clone was seen once. The chain is built from TRBV5-4 and TRBJ2-7, with TRBD1 matching over 9 bases. The CDR3 runs to 13 residues. Unmatched junction bases numbered 5, after V lost 4 bases and J lost 6 bases. Germline CDR1 and CDR2: SGHNT and YYREEE (reference sequence). The CDR3 loop reads CASSRDRVSEQYF. The DNA for the CDR3 is TGTGCCAGCAGCAGGGACAGGGTATCCGAGCAGTACTTC.

Here the CDR3 reads CASSLGVDSGNTIYF. The CDR3 coding sequence is TGCGCCAGCAGCTTGGGAGTAGACTCTGGAAACACCATATATTTT. The chain recombines TRBV5-1 with TRBJ1-3; D call uncertain. Trimming shortened V by 0 bases and J by 0 bases, and 7 bases separated the two germline ends. This CDR3 contains 15 residues. In germline, CDR1 is SGHRS, CDR2 YFSETQ.

This clone was observed at least ten times. This rearrangement joins TRBV6-5 to TRBJ2-7; TRBD2 is a possible D gene (6 bases). The V gene lost 6 bases and the J gene lost 2 bases, with 14 bases spanning the gap. This CDR3 comprises 14 residues. CDR1 and CDR2 (germline): MNHEY, SVGAGI. This CDR3 is CASRPGGSPYEQYF. DNA of the CDR3: TGTGCCAGCAGGCCCGGGGGTTCCCCCTACGAGCAGTACTTC.

This clone has a single count. V usage is TRBV10-3 and J usage is TRBJ2-1; D may be TRBD1 (5 bases). The germline CDR1 and CDR2 sequences are ENHRY and SYGVKD. The V and J ends lost 2 bases and 9 bases respectively, with 11 bases between them. The CDR3 spans 13 residues. The CDR3 sequence is CAISEQQESEQFF. DNA for the CDR3: TGTGCCATCAGTGAGCAACAGGAATCTGAGCAGTTCTTC.

The V gene is TRBV4-2, the J gene TRBJ1-2; perhaps TRBD1 as D (5 bases). The CDR3 loop spans 16 amino acids. Deletions cut 5 bases from V and 2 bases from J, with 18 bases between. Germline V lookup: CDR1 LGHNA, CDR2 YNFKEQ. This CDR3 reads CASSIPGEGANYGYTF. The CDR3 DNA is TGTGCCAGCAGCATCCCGGGGGAGGGTGCGAACTATGGCTACACCTTC.

The chain combines TRBV11-2 with TRBJ2-7; 9 bases are shared with TRBD1. The V and J ends lost 5 bases and 6 bases, in that order; junction bases with no gene match: 8. The germline gives CDR1 SGHAT, CDR2 FQNNGV. The CDR3 sequence is 14 residues long. The CDR3 nucleotides read TGTGCCAGCAGCGTTTGGGACAGGGCGACCGAGCAGTACTTC. This translates into CASSVWDRATEQYF.

The rearrangement links TRBV7-9 to TRBJ1-6; a possible D gene is TRBD1 (5 bases). The V gene lost 2 bases and the J gene lost 7 bases, with 12 bases spanning the gap. Per the germline V gene, CDR1 is SEHNR and CDR2 is FQNEAQ (reference sequence). The CDR3 extends over 15 amino acids. In DNA, the CDR3 is TGTGCCAGCAGCTTATTTGACAGCTCAAATTCACCCCTCCACTTT. This sequence encodes CASSLFDSSNSPLHF. The variable domain in full, completed from reference TRBV7-9 and TRBJ1-6, reads DTGVSQNPRHKITKRGQNVTFRCDPISEHNRLYWYRQTLGQGPEFLTYFQNEAQLEKSRLLSDRFSAERPKGSFSTLEIQRTEQGDSAMYLCASSLFDSSNSPLHFGNGTRLTVT.

The J gene is TRBJ2-6, the V gene TRBV7-8; D gene ambiguous. This CDR3 has 16 amino acids. Germline assignment: CDR1 SGHVS and CDR2 FQNEAQ. The V end lost 0 bases, the J end lost 0 bases, and 6 bases lay between the germline ends. The CDR3 nucleotides read TGTGCCAGCAGCTTAGCGCCGAGCTCTGGGGCCAACGTCCTGACTTTC. Protein sequence: CASSLAPSSGANVLTF.

The chain combines TRBV7-2 with TRBJ1-5; D remains unclear. Trimming shortened V by 3 bases and J by 0 bases, and 15 bases separated the two germline ends. Germline assignment: CDR1 SGHTA and CDR2 FQGNSA. The CDR3 runs to 17 residues. CDR3 in DNA: TGTGCCAGCAGCTTGGAGGGAGGGCCTTATAGCAATCAGCCCCAGCATTTT. It is translated as CASSLEGGPYSNQPQHF.

The V and J genes are TRBV7-2 and TRBJ1-6; possibly TRBD1 for D (6 bases). V lost 5 bases and J lost 1, with 9 bases in between. This CDR3 is built from 15 residues. Germline values: CDR1 SGHTA, CDR2 FQGNSA. CDR3 nucleotide sequence: TGTGCCAGCAGCCCACAGGGTTCCTATAATTCACCCCTCCACTTT. Amino acids: CASSPQGSYNSPLHF. Using reference TRBV7-2 and TRBJ1-6 for the parts outside the CDR3, the full variable domain is GAGVSQSPSNKVTEKGKDVELRCDPISGHTALYWYRQSLGQGLEFLIYFQGNSAPDKSGLPSDRFSAERTGGSVSTLTIQRTQQEDSAVYLCASSPQGSYNSPLHFGNGTRLTVT.

The V and J genes are TRBV5-1 and TRBJ2-7; TRBD1 matches 7 bases. Germline V CDR1 and CDR2: SGHRS, YFSETQ. J gave up 2 bases and V 0 bases, and 5 bases lay outside the gene matches. The CDR3 contains 15 residues. This CDR3 reads CASSLVYGTAYEQYF. CDR3 in DNA: TGCGCCAGCAGCTTGGTATACGGGACAGCCTACGAGCAGTACTTC. The full variable domain, completed using reference TRBV5-1 and TRBJ2-7, is KAGVTQTPRYLIKTRGQQVTLSCSPISGHRSVSWYQQTPGQGLQFLFEYFSETQRNKGNFPGRFSGRQFSNSRSEMNVSTLELGDSALYLCASSLVYGTAYEQYFGPGTRLTVT.